Following are 23 T cell receptor beta chains from one sample sequenced in a study of T cell responses to AZD1222 COVID-19 vaccine. The assay was immunoSEQ multiplex PCR, and TCRdb's table has in-frame clones only and misses some. The table shows about 49,000 clones, with approximately 79% occurring only once. Here the sequenced sample was peripheral blood, taken on day 0 of MenACWY control vaccination. Receptor source: an adult in good health.

This chain connects TRBV19 to TRBJ2-1; D uncertain. The CDR3 has 12 amino acids. Per the germline V gene, CDR1 is LNHDA and CDR2 is SQIVND (reference sequence). Trimming shortened V by 10 bases and J by 6 bases, and 13 bases separated the two germline ends. The DNA for the CDR3 is TGTGCCACAACGCACGGGTTCAATGAGCAGTTCTTC. Its protein product is CATTHGFNEQFF.

The genes are TRBV29-1 and TRBJ2-1; D not resolved. The CDR3 covers 12 residues. Germline assignment: CDR1 SQVTM and CDR2 ANQGSEA. V dropped 0 bases and J dropped 4 bases, with 4 bases sitting between them. As DNA, the CDR3 is TGCAGCGTTGAAGACGGGTACAATGAGCAGTTCTTC. Its translation is CSVEDGYNEQFF.

This chain links TRBV5-1 with TRBJ2-7; possibly TRBD1 for D (5 bases). CDR1 SGHRS and CDR2 YFSETQ come from the germline V gene. V lost 0 bases and J 1 base, leaving 5 bases between the germline ends. This CDR3 contains 13 residues. This CDR3 reads CASSLGQSYEQYV. The CDR3 region has the DNA TGCGCCAGCAGCTTGGGACAGTCCTACGAGCAGTACGTC.

The J gene is TRBJ2-7, the V gene TRBV7-9; D unresolved. The CDR3 runs 14 residues. Germline values: CDR1 SEHNR, CDR2 FQNEAQ (reference sequence). V gave up 0 bases and J gave up 2 bases, with 8 bases separating them. CDR3 DNA: TGTGCCAGCAGCTTAGCGGTACAAACCTACGAGCAGTACTTC. It specifies CASSLAVQTYEQYF.

The chain employs TRBV19 and TRBJ2-5; a weak D match, TRBD2 (5 bases). The CDR3 sequence is 16 residues long. Germline V gene sequence: CDR1 LNHDA, CDR2 SQIVND (reference sequence). Deletions cut 2 bases from V and 2 bases from J, with 15 bases between. CDR3 bases: TGTGCCAGTAGTATATACCGGTCCCCGGGGCAAGAGACCCAGTACTTC. Protein product: CASSIYRSPGQETQYF.

The V call is TRBV5-1, the J call TRBJ1-2; TRBD1 matches 7 bases. This CDR3 spans 14 amino acids. With V trimmed by 2 bases and J by 2 bases, 3 bases remained unmatched. Germline assignment: CDR1 SGHRS and CDR2 YFSETQ. The CDR3 spells CASSLRTGNYGYTF. CDR3 in DNA: TGCGCCAGCAGCTTAAGGACAGGCAACTATGGCTACACCTTC.

V and J are TRBV19 and TRBJ1-5; unclear D gene. The CDR3 spans 14 residues. The germline gives CDR1 LNHDA, CDR2 SQIVND (reference sequence). V was clipped by 5 bases and J by 3 bases, with 11 bases between them. CDR3 in DNA: TGTGCCAGTAGTCTATGGGGTTCCAATCAGCCCCAGCATTTT. It encodes CASSLWGSNQPQHF.

This clone was detected once. The chain joins TRBV6-5 to TRBJ1-5, with D unclear. The length of the CDR3 is 16 residues. Germline CDR1 reads MNHEY; CDR2 reads SVGAGI. Between the trimmed V and J ends, which lost 0 bases and 6 bases, there was a span of 15 bases. CDR3 sequence: CASSYSSHKRCQPQHF. DNA for the CDR3: TGTGCCAGCAGTTACTCGTCTCACAAAAGATGTCAGCCCCAGCATTTT.

This chain uses TRBV12-5 with TRBJ1-1, with 7 bases lining up with TRBD1. The germline V gene encodes CDR1 LGHNT and CDR2 FRNRAP. CDR3 length: 17 amino acids. V dropped 6 bases and J dropped 4; count of bases not matched to a gene: 17. DNA for the CDR3: TGTGCTAGTGGCATTGGGGATCAGGGGGGAGTTCGCACTGAAGCTTTCTTT. This encodes CASGIGDQGGVRTEAFF.

The chain couples TRBV9 to TRBJ2-1, with 10 nucleotides matching TRBD2. Per the germline V gene, CDR1 is SGDLS and CDR2 is YYNGEE. Germline trimming cut 2 bases from V and 8 bases from J; bases unmatched to any gene: 10. The CDR3 length is 16 residues. The CDR3 DNA sequence: TGTGCCAGCAGCGTTATTGCGAGCGGGGGGGCGGATGAGCAGTTCTTC. This encodes CASSVIASGGADEQFF.

The chain joins TRBV7-8 to TRBJ2-3; 10 bases are a match to TRBD2. The CDR3 sequence is 17 residues long. V lost 6 bases to trimming and J lost 5 bases; unmatched junction nucleotides: 14. CDR1 and CDR2 (germline): SGHVS, FQNEAQ. The chain's CDR3 is CASRRGAGGPSGDTQYF. The CDR3 DNA is TGTGCCAGCAGACGAGGAGCGGGAGGGCCCTCGGGAGATACGCAGTATTTT.

The V call is TRBV13, the J call TRBJ2-3, with 15 bases matching TRBD2. This CDR3 contains 20 residues. V gave up 4 bases and J gave up 0 bases; unmatched junction bases: 11. Germline-derived CDR1 and CDR2 are PRHDT and FYEKMQ (reference sequence). CDR3 residues: CASSSVPGLAGGLSTDTQYF. CDR3 nucleotides: TGTGCCAGCAGCTCGGTTCCGGGACTAGCGGGAGGATTGAGCACAGATACGCAGTATTTT.

This clone has a single count. This chain uses TRBV5-1 with TRBJ1-1, with unresolved D. Germline lookup yields CDR1 SGHRS and CDR2 YFSETQ. This CDR3 is 14 amino acids long. The V end was cut by 1 base, the J end by 1 base, with 8 bases between. The CDR3 nucleotides read TGCGCCAGCAGCTTGTGGGCGTCGAACACTGAAGCTTTCTTT. Translation gives CASSLWASNTEAFF.

J is TRBJ1-2 and V is TRBV6-1; D call uncertain. Germline assignment: CDR1 MNHNS and CDR2 SASEGT. The CDR3 totals 15 residues. Trimming removed 1 base at V and 1 base at J, with 10 bases between. The CDR3 reads CASSEELGINYGYTF. DNA of the CDR3: TGTGCCAGCAGTGAAGAATTGGGGATTAACTATGGCTACACCTTC.

In its sample, this clone was seen a few times. V and J are TRBV19 and TRBJ1-1, with 7 bases aligning to TRBD1. V was pared by 3 bases and J by 8 bases, with 3 bases of the junction left unmatched. The germline V gene encodes CDR1 LNHDA and CDR2 SQIVND (reference sequence). The CDR3 consists of 12 residues. This CDR3 reads CASSIGTVEAFF. CDR3 nucleotide sequence: TGTGCCAGTAGTATCGGGACAGTAGAAGCTTTCTTT.

The sample holds a few counts of this clone. The rearrangement links TRBV7-9 to TRBJ2-7; 7 bases align to TRBD1. This CDR3 region has 15 residues. J lost 5 bases, V lost 5 bases, and 12 bases had no gene match. Germline V gives CDR1 SEHNR, CDR2 FQNEAQ (reference sequence). The CDR3 loop is CASSHAGRGLHEQYF. The CDR3 region has the DNA TGTGCCAGCAGCCACGCGGGTAGGGGGCTCCACGAGCAGTACTTC. Based on the CDR3 plus reference TRBV7-9 and TRBJ2-7, the full variable domain is DTGVSQNPRHKITKRGQNVTFRCDPISEHNRLYWYRQTLGQGPEFLTYFQNEAQLEKSRLLSDRFSAERPKGSFSTLEIQRTEQGDSAMYLCASSHAGRGLHEQYFGPGTRLTVT.

This clone was found once. The genes are TRBV7-2 and TRBJ2-3, with a possible D match to TRBD2 (6 bases). Trimming shortened V by 2 bases and J by 6 bases, and 9 bases separated the two germline ends. The length of the CDR3 is 13 residues. Looked up from germline, CDR1 is SGHTA and CDR2 is FQGNSA. The CDR3 loop is CASSLPTSDTQYF. CDR3 DNA: TGTGCCAGCAGCTTACCTACTAGCGATACGCAGTATTTT.

This clone was seen more than once but under ten times. The rearrangement joins TRBV7-9 to TRBJ2-5, with a possible D match to TRBD1 (7 bases). CDR3 length: 14 residues. Germline CDR1 is SEHNR and CDR2 is FQNEAQ (reference sequence). The V gene lost 4 bases and the J gene lost 0 bases, with 9 bases spanning the gap. The CDR3 protein is CASSSGGYQETQYF. CDR3 DNA sequence: TGTGCCAGCAGCTCAGGGGGGTACCAAGAGACCCAGTACTTC.

By frequency in the sample, this clone is medium-sized. The V gene is TRBV6-4, the J gene TRBJ2-2; TRBD2 agrees at 10 bases. The CDR3 is made up of 15 amino acids. With 0 bases clipped from V and 6 bases from J, the junction kept 1 base outside the gene matches. Germline assignment: CDR1 MRHNA and CDR2 SNTAGT. This CDR3 is CASSDSAGGPGELFF. In DNA form, the CDR3 reads TGTGCCAGCAGTGACTCAGCGGGGGGGCCCGGGGAGCTGTTTTTT.

This clone was observed a handful of times. This chain connects TRBV6-5 to TRBJ2-5; no reliable D call. The CDR3 sequence is 13 residues long. CDR1 and CDR2 (germline): MNHEY, SVGAGI. Trimming stripped 2 bases from V and 2 bases from J, with 6 bases between. The CDR3 DNA sequence: TGTGCCAGCAGTTACGAATCTCAAGAGACCCAGTACTTC. As protein: CASSYESQETQYF.

V is TRBV10-2 and J is TRBJ2-5; D perhaps matches TRBD2 (6 bases). This CDR3 contains 13 residues. Per germline, CDR1 WSHSY and CDR2 SAAADI. V was shortened by 8 bases and J by 5 bases, with 15 bases between the two germline ends. CDR3 bases: TGCGCCAGCTGCACTAGCCCCGGGGAGACCCAGTACTTC. It is translated as CASCTSPGETQYF.

The chain joins TRBV11-3 to TRBJ2-2; 8 bases match TRBD1. Unmatched junction bases numbered 5, after V lost 4 bases and J lost 4 bases. The CDR3 totals 15 residues. CDR1 and CDR2 from the germline V gene are SGHNT and YENEEA. This chain's CDR3 is CASSSWTGLTGELFF. CDR3 in DNA: TGTGCCAGCAGCTCCTGGACAGGGCTCACCGGGGAGCTGTTTTTT.

The genes are TRBV2 and TRBJ1-1, with TRBD1 identical over 8 bases. The V and J ends lost 8 bases and 3 bases, in that order; junction bases with no gene match: 8. Looked up from germline, CDR1 is SNHLY and CDR2 is FYNNEI. The CDR3 runs 14 residues. The CDR3 bases are TGTGCCAGCGCGCGGGGACAGGAGTACACTGAAGCTTTCTTT. Translating it yields CASARGQEYTEAFF.